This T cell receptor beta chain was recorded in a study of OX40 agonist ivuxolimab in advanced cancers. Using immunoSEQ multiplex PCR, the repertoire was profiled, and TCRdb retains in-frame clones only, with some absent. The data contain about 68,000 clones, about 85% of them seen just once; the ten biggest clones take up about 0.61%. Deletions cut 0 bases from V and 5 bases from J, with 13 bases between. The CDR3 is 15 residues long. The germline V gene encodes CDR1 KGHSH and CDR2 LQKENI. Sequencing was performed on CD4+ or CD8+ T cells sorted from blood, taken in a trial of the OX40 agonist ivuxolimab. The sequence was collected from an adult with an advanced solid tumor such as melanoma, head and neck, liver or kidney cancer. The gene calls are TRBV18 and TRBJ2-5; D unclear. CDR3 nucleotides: TGTGCCAGCTCACCACCGAGTCGCCCCCCGGAGACCCAGTACTTC. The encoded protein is CASSPPSRPPETQYF.